Shown below are 29 T cell receptor beta chains from a single sample sequenced in a study of T-cell memory formation after mild COVID-19 (dated by TCRdb to the early 2020s). Libraries were prepared through 5' RACE. The reads were generated on an Illumina NovaSeq 6000. TCRdb handled the public reads itself, with Q25 trimming in fastp and clone calling in MiXCR, and kept productive beta chains. One record per CDR3 amino acid sequence lists the most common genes and DNA. The table for this sample lists some 330,000 distinct CDR3 sequences; approximately 21% of them were counted only once. Jointly, the top ten make up roughly an eighth of the sample. The specimen sequenced was PBMCs or a T cell subset sorted from them (not recorded which). These TCRs come from an adult woman who had mild COVID-19 (a few samples of this study predate the infection). The sample titles of this study are shuffled in the database, so cell type and time point are left out; the donor was told from shared clones.

The CDR3 is CASSIGASGGGYQETQYF. In DNA, the CDR3 is TGTGCCAGTAGTATAGGAGCTAGCGGGGGTGGGTACCAAGAGACCCAGTACTTC. The chain carries TRBV19 and TRBJ2-5, with TRBD2 matching over 10 bases. Germline V gives CDR1 LNHDA, CDR2 SQIVND (reference sequence). V was pared by 1 base and J by 0 bases, with 8 bases of the junction left unmatched. The CDR3 extends over 18 amino acids.

The rearrangement uses TRBV5-1 and TRBJ1-1; 8 bases match TRBD1. Trimming at V came to 0 bases and at J to 5 bases, leaving 9 bases not matched to a gene. Germline CDR1 is SGHRS and CDR2 is YFSETQ. The CDR3 has 16 residues. CDR3 in DNA: TGCGCCAGCAGCTTGGAAGCGGGACAGGTGGGGACTGAAGCTTTCTTT. Translated, it gives CASSLEAGQVGTEAFF.

In its sample, this clonotype was seen a few times. V and J are TRBV6-6 and TRBJ2-4; the match to TRBD2 covers 7 bases. The junction had 15 bases not matched to a gene; V was cut back by 6 bases and J by 1 base. There are 18 residues in the CDR3. Germline assignment: CDR1 MNHNY and CDR2 SVGAGI (reference sequence). The CDR3, as DNA: TGTGCCAGCAGCTCCCTAAGCGTGGGAGGGCTGGCCAAAAACATTCAGTACTTC. It translates to CASSSLSVGGLAKNIQYF.

This sequence joins TRBV19 and TRBJ2-1; D is unclear. Germline assignment: CDR1 LNHDA and CDR2 SQIVND (reference sequence). The CDR3 is made up of 15 amino acids. The V gene lost 7 bases and the J gene lost 0 bases, with 13 bases spanning the gap. The CDR3 protein is CASMPTSSSYNEQFF. The CDR3 DNA reads as TGTGCCAGTATGCCGACATCGAGCTCCTACAATGAGCAGTTCTTC.

Comment on this clonotype: One end of the junction is discordant with germline, which a read error may explain. The V gene is TRBV12-3 or TRBV12-4, the J gene TRBJ2-1; TRBD2 matches 7 bases. The length of the CDR3 is 12 residues. The CDR3 region is CASSWLAEPRVF. CDR3 coding DNA: TGTGCCAGCAGTTGGCTAGCGGAACCGCGGGTCTTC.

The chain uses TRBV4-2 and TRBJ2-1; TRBD2 matches 8 bases. Losses at the gene ends were 4 bases for V and 4 bases for J; bases not matched to a gene: 9. Germline V gene lookup returns CDR1 LGHNA and CDR2 YNFKEQ. The CDR3 is 16 residues long. The CDR3 spells CASSPRGGPSYNEQFF. CDR3 sequence (DNA): TGTGCCAGCAGCCCGCGCGGGGGGCCCTCGTACAATGAGCAGTTCTTC.

The CDR3 region is CASSPRDRLLRDTQYF. The CDR3 DNA is TGTGCCAGCAGCCCGAGGGACAGACTCCTGCGGGATACGCAGTATTTT. The chain carries TRBV7-9 and TRBJ2-3; 7 positions match TRBD1. The V gene's germline CDR1 is SEHNR and CDR2 FQNEAQ (reference sequence). The CDR3 covers 16 residues. Unmatched junction bases numbered 14, after V lost 5 bases and J lost 6 bases. Using reference TRBV7-9 and TRBJ2-3 for the parts outside the CDR3, the full variable domain is DTGVSQNPRHKITKRGQNVTFRCDPISEHNRLYWYRQTLGQGPEFLTYFQNEAQLEKSRLLSDRFSAERPKGSFSTLEIQRTEQGDSAMYLCASSPRDRLLRDTQYFGPGTRLTVL.

A note on this clonotype: This may be a read error: a much more frequent sequence differs by one nucleotide. This chain uses TRBV4-3 with TRBJ2-7; 8 bases map to TRBD1. With 1 base clipped from V and 3 bases from J, the junction kept 11 bases outside the gene matches. Germline V lookup: CDR1 LGHNA, CDR2 YSLEER. There are 17 residues in the CDR3. The CDR3 region has the DNA TGCGCCAGCAGCCAAGGGGACAGGCAATCCGGGGTCTACGAGCAGTACTTC. It translates to CASSQGDRQSGVYEQYF.

The rearrangement uses TRBV15 and TRBJ1-1; possible D gene TRBD1, 6 bases. The V gene lost 1 base and the J gene lost 0 bases, with 9 bases spanning the gap. The CDR3 totals 15 residues. CDR1 and CDR2 from the germline V gene are LNHNV and YYDKDF (reference sequence). The CDR3 DNA reads as TGTGCCACCAGCAGAGCCGGACAGCTGAACACTGAAGCTTTCTTT. Translated: CATSRAGQLNTEAFF.

This clonotype was found many times. V usage is TRBV7-9 and J usage is TRBJ2-7, with D tentatively TRBD1 (6 bases). V shed 2 bases and J shed 0 bases, with 8 bases lying between them. Per the germline V gene, CDR1 is SEHNR and CDR2 is FQNEAQ (reference sequence). The CDR3 loop spans 14 amino acids. As DNA, the CDR3 is TGTGCCAGCAGCTTAACAGGGAGCTCCTACGAGCAGTACTTC. It codes for CASSLTGSSYEQYF.

This clonotype occurred a few times. V gene TRBV5-1 combines with J gene TRBJ1-1; D is possibly TRBD1 (6 bases). This CDR3 comprises 15 residues. CDR1 is SGHRS, CDR2 YFSETQ, per germline. The V gene lost 5 bases and the J gene lost 4 bases, with 18 bases spanning the gap. CDR3: CASRWRGAGSTEAFF. CDR3 in DNA: TGCGCCAGCAGGTGGAGGGGGGCGGGAAGCACTGAAGCTTTCTTT.

This chain links TRBV7-9 with TRBJ2-1; either TRBD1 or TRBD2 may fit D (5 bases each). Matching the DNA end better, TRBJ2-5 makes the J call doubtful. In germline, CDR1 is SEHNR, CDR2 FQNEAQ (reference sequence). This CDR3 contains 19 residues. The CDR3 DNA reads as TGTGCCAGCAGCTTAGCGTCGGGACCATATACCGGGGCACAAGAGACCCAGTACTTC. It specifies CASSLASGPYTGAQETQYF.

This clonotype was counted between two and nine times. The chain carries TRBV30 and TRBJ2-1; 10 nucleotides agree with TRBD2. Germline-derived CDR1 and CDR2 are GTSNPN and SVGIG (reference sequence). There are 16 residues in the CDR3. V was pared by 0 bases and J by 8 bases, with 10 bases of the junction left unmatched. CDR3 sequence (DNA): TGTGCCTGGAGTGTAGGGGCTAGCGGGAGTGGAGATGAGCAGTTCTTC. It specifies CAWSVGASGSGDEQFF. The variable domain in full, completed from reference TRBV30 and TRBJ2-1, reads SQTIHQWPATLVQPVGSPLSLECTVEGTSNPNLYWYRQAAGRGLQLLFYSVGIGQISSEVPQNLSASRPQDRQFILSSKKLLLSDSGFYLCAWSVGASGSGDEQFFGPGTRLTVL.

The V call is TRBV13, the J call TRBJ2-3; 13 bases align to TRBD2. The CDR3 is 21 residues long. The trim removed 2 bases at V and 2 bases at J, leaving 16 bases unmatched. Germline-derived CDR1 and CDR2 are PRHDT and FYEKMQ (reference sequence). CDR3 amino acids: CASSLSSGWGTSGADTDTQYF. Written as DNA, the CDR3 is TGTGCCAGCAGCTTAAGCTCTGGGTGGGGGACTAGCGGGGCAGACACAGATACGCAGTATTTT.

Only a few counts were recorded for this clonotype. The rearrangement uses TRBV29-1 and TRBJ2-1; perhaps D is TRBD1 or TRBD2 (5 bases each). CDR1 is SQVTM, CDR2 ANQGSEA, per germline. Trimming pared 3 bases from V and 10 bases from J, leaving 13 bases between. CDR3 length: 12 residues. CDR3 loop: CSVDRAGDEQFF. Written as DNA, the CDR3 is TGCAGCGTTGACAGGGCCGGGGACGAGCAGTTCTTC.

This clonotype was seen a handful of times. The chain links TRBV18 to TRBJ2-1; a weak D match, TRBD2 (5 bases). Germline assignment: CDR1 KGHSH and CDR2 LQKENI. Trimming removed 3 bases from V and 1 base from J, with 10 bases in between. This CDR3 spans 15 amino acids. The CDR3 region has the DNA TGTGCCAGCTCACCCGGACTTACATCCTACAATGAGCAGTTCTTC. The encoded protein is CASSPGLTSYNEQFF.

This clonotype was detected a few times. This sequence joins TRBV7-9 and TRBJ1-5; TRBD1 is a possible D gene (6 bases). This CDR3 is 15 amino acids long. The V gene's germline CDR1 is SEHNR and CDR2 FQNEAQ (reference sequence). The V end lost 1 base, the J end lost 2 bases, and 9 bases lay between the germline ends. CDR3 DNA sequence: TGTGCCAGCAGCTTAGGATCAGGGGGCAATCAGCCCCAGCATTTT. Its protein is CASSLGSGGNQPQHF.

This clonotype has a handful of counts. The J gene is TRBJ2-3, the V gene TRBV9; tentative D call: TRBD2 (7 bases). Germline V lookup: CDR1 SGDLS, CDR2 YYNGEE. V dropped 4 bases and J dropped 0 bases, with 24 bases sitting between them. This CDR3 has 19 residues. The CDR3 loop is CASSPRGGAFLPSTDTQYF. The CDR3 DNA is TGTGCCAGCAGCCCCAGAGGGGGGGCGTTCCTTCCTAGCACAGATACGCAGTATTTT.

This clonotype was seen a handful of times. J is TRBJ2-7 and V is TRBV7-8, with D unresolved. The CDR3 has 14 amino acids. Trimming removed 2 bases at V and 2 bases at J, with 10 bases between. In germline, CDR1 is SGHVS, CDR2 FQNEAQ. CDR3 nucleotide sequence: TGTGCCAGCAGCTTACGTGCAGAGACCTACGAGCAGTACTTC. As protein: CASSLRAETYEQYF.

This clonotype was counted between two and nine times. The genes are TRBV7-2 and TRBJ2-5; D is unclear. The CDR3 covers 13 residues. Germline CDR1 SGHTA, CDR2 FQGNSA. The V end lost 5 bases, the J end lost 3 bases, and 10 bases lay between the germline ends. CDR3 sequence (DNA): TGTGCCAGCAGCCGAGCAGAAAAAGAGACCCAGTACTTC. It yields the protein CASSRAEKETQYF. The whole variable domain, remainder taken from reference TRBV7-2 and TRBJ2-5, is GAGVSQSPSNKVTEKGKDVELRCDPISGHTALYWYRQSLGQGLEFLIYFQGNSAPDKSGLPSDRFSAERTGGSVSTLTIQRTQQEDSAVYLCASSRAEKETQYFGPGTRLLVL.

Only a few counts were recorded for this clonotype. This sequence joins TRBV5-6 and TRBJ1-6; maybe TRBD1 (6 bases). Germline V gene data show CDR1 as SGHDT and CDR2 as YYEEEE. Trimming removed 2 bases from V and 7 bases from J, with 7 bases in between. The CDR3 is 13 amino acids. As DNA, the CDR3 is TGTGCCAGCAGCTTTCAGGGGAATTCACCCCTCCACTTT. Its protein product is CASSFQGNSPLHF.

In its sample, this clonotype was seen a few times. The J gene is TRBJ1-1, the V gene TRBV18, with D unresolved. The germline V gene has CDR1 KGHSH and CDR2 LQKENI. CDR3 size: 13 residues. V was trimmed by 1 base and J by 3 bases, leaving 6 bases between them. The CDR3: CASSPQGDTEAFF. Here the CDR3 DNA reads TGTGCCAGCTCACCACAGGGTGACACTGAAGCTTTCTTT.

This clonotype was detected only a few times. The chain employs TRBV4-1 and TRBJ2-7; perhaps TRBD1 as D (5 bases). Germline-derived CDR1 and CDR2 are MGHRA and YSYEKL. The CDR3 extends over 14 amino acids. V was pared by 4 bases and J by 4 bases, with 14 bases between. The CDR3 region is CASSRTLTNYEQYF. DNA for the CDR3: TGCGCCAGCAGCCGGACACTTACAAATTACGAGCAGTACTTC.

This clonotype was counted a few times. The chain carries TRBV23-1 and TRBJ1-4; weak D call: TRBD1 (5 bases). TRBV23-1 is recorded as an ORF, its role being uncertain. The CDR3 runs to 12 residues. Trimming took off 3 bases at V and 14 bases at J, with 13 bases between the two ends. CDR3 sequence reads: CASSHGGRGLFF. CDR3 DNA: TGCGCCAGCAGTCACGGGGGACGGGGGCTGTTTTTT.

The chain employs TRBV7-9 and TRBJ1-1; D possibly corresponds to TRBD1 (5 bases). From germline, CDR1 is SEHNR and CDR2 FQNEAQ (reference sequence). The V end was cut by 1 base, the J end by 5 bases, with 11 bases between. This CDR3 spans 14 amino acids. The CDR3 loop reads CASSLDQGGTEAFF. CDR3 in DNA: TGTGCCAGCAGCTTAGACCAGGGTGGGACTGAAGCTTTCTTT.

This clonotype came up once. The chain carries TRBV9 and TRBJ1-2; D gene unclear. Trimming pared 2 bases from V and 4 bases from J, leaving 12 bases between. Germline CDR1 is SGDLS and CDR2 is YYNGEE. CDR3 length: 14 residues. The CDR3 here is CASSVGKGIYGYTF. In DNA, the CDR3 is TGTGCCAGCAGCGTGGGCAAAGGGATCTATGGCTACACCTTC.

The CDR3 reads CASRYRGNTEAFF. DNA of the CDR3: TGTGCCAGCAGGTACAGGGGGAACACTGAAGCTTTCTTT. This chain joins TRBV6-5 and TRBJ1-1; 7 bases fit TRBD1. CDR1 and CDR2 (germline): MNHEY, SVGAGI. The CDR3 is made up of 13 amino acids. J gave up 1 base and V 6 bases, and 2 bases lay outside the gene matches.

This clonotype was seen more than once but under ten times. This clone may be a read error of a much larger clone one base away. V gene TRBV7-3 combines with J gene TRBJ2-3; the D gene is possibly TRBD2 (6 bases). Germline CDR1 and CDR2: SGHTA and FQGTGA. CDR3 length equals 15 residues. The V end was cut by 3 bases, the J end by 0 bases, with 10 bases between. DNA of the CDR3: TGTGCCAGCAGCTTCGGGGGAACTAGCACAGATACGCAGTATTTT. This sequence encodes CASSFGGTSTDTQYF.

This clonotype came up a few times. J is TRBJ2-1 and V is TRBV3-2; the D call of TRBD1 is as the table states it, not checked on the DNA. TRBV3-2 is a known pseudogene. The CDR3 loop spans 16 amino acids. The CDR3 loop is CASSQEEGGAYNEQFF. Written as DNA, the CDR3 is TGTGCCAGCAGCCAAGAGGAGGGGGGGGCCTACAATGAGCAGTTCTTC.